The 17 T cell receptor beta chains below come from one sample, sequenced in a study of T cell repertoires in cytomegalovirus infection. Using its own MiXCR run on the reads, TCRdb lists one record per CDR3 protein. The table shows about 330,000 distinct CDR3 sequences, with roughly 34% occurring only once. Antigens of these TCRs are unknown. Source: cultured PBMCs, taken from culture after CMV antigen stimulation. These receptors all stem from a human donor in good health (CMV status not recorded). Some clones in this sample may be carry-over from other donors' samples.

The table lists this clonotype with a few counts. The CDR3 coding sequence is TGTGCCAGCAGCTTAGGGGGACTAGCGGGGTCGTACGAGCAGTACTTC. Protein product: CASSLGGLAGSYEQYF. This chain links TRBV7-2 with TRBJ2-7; 13 bases fit TRBD2. CDR3 length: 16 amino acids. From germline, CDR1 is SGHTA and CDR2 FQGNSA. V lost 1 base to trimming and J lost 4 bases; unmatched junction nucleotides: 4.

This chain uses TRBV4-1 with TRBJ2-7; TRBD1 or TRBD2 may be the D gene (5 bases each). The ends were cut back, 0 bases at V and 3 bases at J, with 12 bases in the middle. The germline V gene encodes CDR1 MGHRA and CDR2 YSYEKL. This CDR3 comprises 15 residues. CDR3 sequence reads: CASSQEGPRSYEQYF. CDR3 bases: TGCGCCAGCAGCCAAGAGGGACCCCGGAGCTACGAGCAGTACTTC.

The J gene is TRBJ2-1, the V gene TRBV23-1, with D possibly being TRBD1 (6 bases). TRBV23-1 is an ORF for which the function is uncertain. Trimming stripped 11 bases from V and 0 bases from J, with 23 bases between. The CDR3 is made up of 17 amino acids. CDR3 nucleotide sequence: TGCGCCGCGAGAGGGACACATGATTCTGGCTCCTACAATGAGCAGTTCTTC. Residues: CAARGTHDSGSYNEQFF.

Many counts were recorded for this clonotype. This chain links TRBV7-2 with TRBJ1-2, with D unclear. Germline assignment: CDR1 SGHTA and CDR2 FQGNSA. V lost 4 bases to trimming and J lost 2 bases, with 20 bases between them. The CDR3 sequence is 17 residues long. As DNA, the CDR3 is TGTGCCAGCAGCTCAGTTACGGAGATCCCCTTAAACTATGGCTACACCTTC. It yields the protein CASSSVTEIPLNYGYTF.

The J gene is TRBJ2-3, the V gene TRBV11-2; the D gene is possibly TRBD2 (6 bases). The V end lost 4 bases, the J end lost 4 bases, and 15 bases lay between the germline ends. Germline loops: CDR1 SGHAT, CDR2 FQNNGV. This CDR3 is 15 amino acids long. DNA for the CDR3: TGTGCCAGCAGCTCCGAAGGATGGGGGGCAGATACGCAGTATTTT. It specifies CASSSEGWGADTQYF.

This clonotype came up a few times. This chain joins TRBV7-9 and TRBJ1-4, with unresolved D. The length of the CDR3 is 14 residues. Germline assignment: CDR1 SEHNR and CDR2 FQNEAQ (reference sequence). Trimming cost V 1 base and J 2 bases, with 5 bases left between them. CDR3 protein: CASSLGKTNEKLFF. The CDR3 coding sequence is TGTGCCAGCAGCTTAGGGAAGACTAATGAAAAACTGTTTTTT.

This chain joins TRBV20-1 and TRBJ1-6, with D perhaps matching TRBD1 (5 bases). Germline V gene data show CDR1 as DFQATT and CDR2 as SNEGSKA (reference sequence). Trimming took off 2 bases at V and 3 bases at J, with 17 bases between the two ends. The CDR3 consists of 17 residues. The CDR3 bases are TGCAGTGCTAGAAGGTCCGCAGGGCCCTTCTATAATTCACCCCTCCACTTT. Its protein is CSARRSAGPFYNSPLHF.

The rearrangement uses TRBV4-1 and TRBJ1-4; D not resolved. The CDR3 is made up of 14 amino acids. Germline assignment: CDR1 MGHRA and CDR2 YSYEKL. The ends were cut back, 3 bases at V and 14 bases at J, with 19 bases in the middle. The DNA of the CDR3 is TGCGCCAGCAGCCAGCCCAGAATTTCGGGAGTCCTGTTTTTT. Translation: CASSQPRISGVLFF.

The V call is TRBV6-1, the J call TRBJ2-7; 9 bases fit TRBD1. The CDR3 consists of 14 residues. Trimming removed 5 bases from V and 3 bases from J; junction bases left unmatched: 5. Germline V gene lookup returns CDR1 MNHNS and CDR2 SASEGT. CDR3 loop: CASSPGTGFYEQYV. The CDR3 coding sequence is TGTGCCAGCAGTCCCGGGACAGGGTTCTACGAGCAGTACGTC.

CDR3 residues: CASSFFMKPTGELFF. The CDR3 coding sequence is TGTGCCAGCAGCTTTTTCATGAAACCCACCGGGGAGCTGTTTTTT. The rearrangement uses TRBV7-8 and TRBJ2-2; D call uncertain. Per the germline V gene, CDR1 is SGHVS and CDR2 is FQNEAQ. V was cut by 3 bases and J by 4 bases, with 12 bases left in between. The CDR3 is 15 amino acids.

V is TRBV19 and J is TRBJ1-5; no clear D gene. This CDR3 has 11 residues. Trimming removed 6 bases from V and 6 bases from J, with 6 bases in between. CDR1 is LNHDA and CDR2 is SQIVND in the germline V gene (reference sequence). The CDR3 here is CASSHGQPQHF. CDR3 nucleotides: TGTGCCAGTAGCCACGGTCAGCCCCAGCATTTT.

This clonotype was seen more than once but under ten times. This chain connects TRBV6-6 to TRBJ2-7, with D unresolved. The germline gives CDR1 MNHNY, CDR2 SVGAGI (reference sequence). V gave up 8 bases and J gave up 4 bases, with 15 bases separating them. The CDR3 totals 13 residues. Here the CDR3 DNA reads TGTGCCAGCGCCGGCAGAAGTCTGTACGAGCAGTACTTC. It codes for CASAGRSLYEQYF.

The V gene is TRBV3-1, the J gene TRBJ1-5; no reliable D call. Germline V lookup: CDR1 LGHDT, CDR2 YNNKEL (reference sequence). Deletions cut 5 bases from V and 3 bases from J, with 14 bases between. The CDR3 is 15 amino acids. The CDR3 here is CASSEKGSFNQPQHF. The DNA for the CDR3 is TGTGCCAGCAGCGAGAAGGGCTCATTCAATCAGCCCCAGCATTTT.

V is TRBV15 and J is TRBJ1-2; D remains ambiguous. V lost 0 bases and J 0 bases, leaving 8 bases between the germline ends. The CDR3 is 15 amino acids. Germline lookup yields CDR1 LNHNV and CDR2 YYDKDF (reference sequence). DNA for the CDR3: TGTGCCACCAGCAGAGAGATCAACCCTAACTATGGCTACACCTTC. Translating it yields CATSREINPNYGYTF.

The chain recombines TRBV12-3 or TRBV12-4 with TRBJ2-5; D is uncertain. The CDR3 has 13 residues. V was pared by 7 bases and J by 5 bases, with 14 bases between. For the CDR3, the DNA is TGTGCCAGCATGTCGGACGGCCCGGAGACCCAGTACTTC. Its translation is CASMSDGPETQYF.

The CDR3 here is CASSYSRGRTNQAYEQYV. Written as DNA, the CDR3 is TGTGCCAGCAGTTACTCCCGGGGCCGGACTAACCAAGCCTACGAGCAGTACGTC. The chain carries TRBV6-2 or TRBV6-3 and TRBJ2-7; D possibly corresponds to TRBD2 (6 bases). Trimming stripped 0 bases from V and 2 bases from J, with 20 bases between. CDR3 size: 18 residues. Germline CDR1 and CDR2: MNHEY and SVGEGT.

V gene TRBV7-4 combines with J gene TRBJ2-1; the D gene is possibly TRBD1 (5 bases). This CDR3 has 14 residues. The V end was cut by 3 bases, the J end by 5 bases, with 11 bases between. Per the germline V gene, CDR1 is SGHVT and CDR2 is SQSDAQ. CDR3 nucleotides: TGTGCCAGCAGCTTCGGACAATATGACAATGAGCAGTTCTTC. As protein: CASSFGQYDNEQFF.